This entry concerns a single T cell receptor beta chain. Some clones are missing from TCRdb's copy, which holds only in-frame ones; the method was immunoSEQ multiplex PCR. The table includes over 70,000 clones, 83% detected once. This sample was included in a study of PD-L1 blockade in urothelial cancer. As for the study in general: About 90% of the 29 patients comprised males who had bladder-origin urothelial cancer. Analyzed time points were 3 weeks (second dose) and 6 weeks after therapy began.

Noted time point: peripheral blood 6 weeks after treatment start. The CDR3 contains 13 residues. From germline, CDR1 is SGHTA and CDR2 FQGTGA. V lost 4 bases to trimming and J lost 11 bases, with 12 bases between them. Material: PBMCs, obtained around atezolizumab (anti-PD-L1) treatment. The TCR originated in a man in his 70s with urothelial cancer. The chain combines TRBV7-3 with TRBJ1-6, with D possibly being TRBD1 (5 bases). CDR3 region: CASSSNQQAPLHF. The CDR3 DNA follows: TGTGCCAGCAGCTCCAACCAACAGGCACCCCTCCACTTT.